The 25 T cell receptor beta chains below all came from one sample that was sequenced in a study of T cell changes during pregnancy in multiple sclerosis. Sequenced by immunoSEQ multiplex PCR; TCRdb stores in-frame clones only, minus some. The table lists under 70,000 clones, 90% to 95% of them singletons, with about 2.2% in the top ten. The sequences come from peripheral blood, collected in the third trimester of pregnancy. These receptors all stem from a female donor in good health, enrolled as a control in a pregnancy study.

This chain links TRBV19 with TRBJ2-7; 8 bases line up with TRBD2. Germline loops: CDR1 LNHDA, CDR2 SQIVND (reference sequence). The CDR3 spans 13 residues. The V segment lost 4 bases and the J segment 3 bases; nucleotides outside the gene matches: 2. As DNA, the CDR3 is TGTGCCAGTAGTACGGGGGGGAGCTACGAGCAGTACTTC. Protein product: CASSTGGSYEQYF.

The chain has TRBV5-4 and TRBJ1-1; weak D call: TRBD1 (6 bases). The V gene's germline CDR1 is SGHNT and CDR2 YYREEE (reference sequence). This CDR3 has 15 residues. V was cut by 4 bases and J by 1 base, with 14 bases left in between. CDR3 bases: TGTGCCAGCAGCCCGGTCCGGACAGCGAACACTGAAGCTTTCTTT. As protein: CASSPVRTANTEAFF.

J is TRBJ2-3 and V is TRBV5-1; D might be TRBD2 (6 bases). In germline, CDR1 is SGHRS, CDR2 YFSETQ. Between the trimmed V and J ends, which lost 1 base and 1 base, there was a span of 10 bases. The CDR3 contains 15 residues. The chain's CDR3 is CASSLLPSGTDTQYF. In nucleotides, the CDR3 is TGCGCCAGCAGCTTGCTTCCTAGCGGCACAGATACGCAGTATTTT.

The rearrangement uses TRBV5-1 and TRBJ2-7, with TRBD1 matching over 9 bases. V was pared by 2 bases and J by 6 bases, with 6 bases of the junction left unmatched. The CDR3 has 14 residues. Per the germline V gene, CDR1 is SGHRS and CDR2 is YFSETQ. The CDR3 reads CASSLTTGGLEQYF. The CDR3 nucleotides read TGCGCCAGCAGCTTAACAACAGGGGGCCTCGAGCAGTACTTC.

This clone was detected only a few times. The chain uses TRBV5-1 and TRBJ1-4; D ambiguous. The CDR3 extends over 14 amino acids. V lost 5 bases and J lost 0, with 8 bases in between. The germline V gene has CDR1 SGHRS and CDR2 YFSETQ. The CDR3 DNA reads TGCGCCAGCAGTTGGCTGACAACTAATGAAAAACTGTTTTTT. Translation gives CASSWLTTNEKLFF.

The chain employs TRBV6-5 and TRBJ1-6; 7 nucleotides align to TRBD1. J was trimmed by 8 bases and V by 4 bases; bases with no gene match: 8. CDR3 size: 15 residues. CDR1 is MNHEY and CDR2 is SVGAGI in the germline V gene. The CDR3 region is CASSSDGTVHSPLHF. The CDR3 DNA follows: TGTGCCAGCAGTTCCGACGGGACAGTTCATTCACCCCTCCACTTT.

The chain links TRBV6-5 to TRBJ2-5; 11 bases match TRBD2. After removal of 6 bases from V and 6 bases from J, the junction contained 9 bases not matched to a gene. Per germline, CDR1 MNHEY and CDR2 SVGAGI. There are 15 residues in the CDR3. This chain's CDR3 is CASSLNSGGAQTQYF. In nucleotides, the CDR3 is TGTGCCAGCAGCCTTAATAGCGGGGGGGCCCAGACCCAGTACTTC.

The chain joins TRBV7-8 to TRBJ2-7; 10 nucleotides line up with TRBD1. CDR1 is SGHVS and CDR2 is FQNEAQ in the germline V gene. CDR3 size: 17 residues. V shed 5 bases and J 5 bases; nucleotides not matched to a gene: 15. The CDR3 DNA reads as TGTGCCAGCAGCGCCCACCGGGACAGGGGTTTTCCTCACGAGCAGTACTTC. It codes for CASSAHRDRGFPHEQYF.

The CDR3: CASSPGGVIAEAFF. CDR3 DNA sequence: TGTGCCAGCAGTCCAGGGGGAGTAATCGCTGAAGCTTTCTTT. This chain connects TRBV2 to TRBJ1-1; 7 bases agree with TRBD1. V lost 5 bases to trimming and J lost 6 bases; unmatched junction nucleotides: 9. Looked up from germline, CDR1 is SNHLY and CDR2 is FYNNEI. CDR3 size: 14 residues.

The chain combines TRBV6-1 with TRBJ1-1, with D possibly being TRBD1 (5 bases). V was clipped by 5 bases and J by 7 bases, with 11 bases between them. The CDR3 has 12 amino acids. CDR1 is MNHNS, CDR2 SASEGT, per germline. CDR3 DNA sequence: TGTGCCAGCAGTACTTGGGGGGTTGAAGCTTTCTTT. As protein: CASSTWGVEAFF.

Concerning this clone itself: Because the CDR3's place on the DNA is in doubt, the DNA is left out and the CDR3 is given as listed by TCRdb. The rearrangement joins TRBV6-1 to TRBJ1-1; the D call in the table, TRBD1, was not verified against the DNA. Per the germline V gene, CDR1 is MNHNS and CDR2 is SASEGT. From its first to its last residue, the CDR3 has 13 amino acids. CDR3 sequence reads: CASSWGTGSLEGF.

This sequence joins TRBV6-6 and TRBJ2-5; no clear D. The CDR3 length is 11 residues. V was cut by 4 bases and J by 5 bases, with 5 bases left in between. CDR1 and CDR2 from the germline V gene are MNHNY and SVGAGI (reference sequence). The CDR3 sequence is CASSFQETQYF. CDR3 in DNA: TGTGCCAGCAGTTTCCAGGAGACCCAGTACTTC.

The chain has TRBV29-1 and TRBJ2-5; TRBD2 aligns across 8 bases. This CDR3 spans 12 amino acids. The trim removed 7 bases at V and 5 bases at J, leaving 6 bases unmatched. Germline values: CDR1 SQVTM, CDR2 ANQGSEA. The CDR3 DNA follows: TGCAGCGGGGGACTAGGAGTCGAGACCCAGTACTTC. It codes for CSGGLGVETQYF.

This chain uses TRBV5-4 with TRBJ1-5; the D gene is possibly TRBD1 (5 bases). CDR1 is SGHNT and CDR2 is YYREEE in the germline V gene (reference sequence). Trimming removed 4 bases from V and 3 bases from J, with 11 bases in between. The CDR3 contains 14 residues. CDR3 sequence (DNA): TGTGCCAGCAGCCCGGGACTGGTCAATCAGCCCCAGCATTTT. It translates to CASSPGLVNQPQHF.

This clone has just one count. No DNA is shown, since the ends of the CDR3 on it are uncertain; the CDR3 is the one TCRdb lists. The chain links TRBV21-1 to TRBJ2-4; the table's D call, TRBD1, has no DNA check behind it. TRBV21-1 is a pseudogene. The CDR3 is 21 amino acids long, termini counted. This CDR3 reads CASSKVVGTGTDRLAKNIQYF.

This rearrangement joins TRBV7-9 to TRBJ2-6, with unresolved D. The CDR3 runs 15 residues. Trimming left V 2 bases short and J 0 bases short, with 5 bases between. Germline CDR1 and CDR2: SEHNR and FQNEAQ (reference sequence). In DNA form, the CDR3 reads TGTGCCAGCAGCTTATTCCTCTCTGGGGCCAACGTCCTGACTTTC. It encodes CASSLFLSGANVLTF.

The DNA for the CDR3 is TGTGCCAGCAGCCAGGATAGGACATCGACGGAGACCCAGTACTTC. It specifies CASSQDRTSTETQYF. V and J are TRBV14 and TRBJ2-5; tentative D call: TRBD1 (5 bases). The CDR3 totals 15 residues. The germline CDR1 and CDR2 sequences are SGHDN and FVKESK. V was clipped by 3 bases and J by 5 bases, with 16 bases between them. Based on the CDR3 plus reference TRBV14 and TRBJ2-5, the full variable domain is EAGVTQFPSHSVIEKGQTVTLRCDPISGHDNLYWYRRVMGKEIKFLLHFVKESKQDESGMPNNRFLAERTGGTYSTLKVQPAELEDSGVYFCASSQDRTSTETQYFGPGTRLLVL.

The chain links TRBV19 to TRBJ1-2; D gene uncertain. This CDR3 is 13 amino acids long. V was pared by 0 bases and J by 5 bases, with 7 bases between. Per germline, CDR1 LNHDA and CDR2 SQIVND (reference sequence). The CDR3 is CASSIDPVYGYTF. DNA for the CDR3: TGTGCCAGTAGTATAGATCCAGTATATGGCTACACCTTC. Full variable domain (remainder filled in from reference TRBV19 and TRBJ1-2): DGGITQSPKYLFRKEGQNVTLSCEQNLNHDAMYWYRQDPGQGLRLIYYSQIVNDFQKGDIAEGYSVSREKKESFPLTVTSAQKNPTAFYLCASSIDPVYGYTFGSGTRLTVV.

The chain joins TRBV2 to TRBJ2-7; 7 positions match TRBD1. The trim removed 1 base at V and 4 bases at J, leaving 4 bases unmatched. The germline gives CDR1 SNHLY, CDR2 FYNNEI. The CDR3 is 14 residues long. The CDR3 reads CASSEGQGWYEQYF. CDR3 coding DNA: TGTGCCAGCAGTGAAGGACAGGGTTGGTACGAGCAGTACTTC.

The V gene is TRBV27, the J gene TRBJ2-1; D perhaps matches TRBD1 (6 bases). The CDR3 runs to 17 residues. The germline V gene encodes CDR1 MNHEY and CDR2 SMNVEV (reference sequence). The V end lost 7 bases, the J end lost 0 bases, and 19 bases lay between the germline ends. For the CDR3, the DNA is TGTGCCAGCACCCCCAGGGGTGGGGGAAGCTCCTACAATGAGCAGTTCTTC. As protein: CASTPRGGGSSYNEQFF.

The chain joins TRBV19 to TRBJ2-1, with D perhaps matching TRBD2 (5 bases). In germline, CDR1 is LNHDA, CDR2 SQIVND (reference sequence). This CDR3 spans 19 amino acids. The V and J ends lost 4 bases and 0 bases respectively, with 22 bases between them. The CDR3, as DNA: TGTGCCAGTAGTACGTTTAAGCGGTGGGCGTCACGCTCCTACAATGAGCAGTTCTTC. It codes for CASSTFKRWASRSYNEQFF.

V and J are TRBV20-1 and TRBJ2-7; TRBD1 might be the D (5 bases). Germline values: CDR1 DFQATT, CDR2 SNEGSKA (reference sequence). The CDR3 sequence is 11 residues long. The germline V and J ends were trimmed by 4 bases and 3 bases, with 7 bases remaining between them. The CDR3 DNA reads as TGCAGTGCTAAAGACAGCTACGAGCAGTACTTC. Amino acids: CSAKDSYEQYF.

The chain employs TRBV18 and TRBJ2-1; TRBD2 aligns across 9 bases. Germline V gene sequence: CDR1 KGHSH, CDR2 LQKENI. This CDR3 comprises 14 residues. V gave up 3 bases and J gave up 13 bases; unmatched junction bases: 10. The CDR3 protein is CASSPSGTSLYQFF. The CDR3 DNA reads TGTGCCAGCTCACCCTCCGGGACTAGCCTATACCAGTTCTTC.

The V gene is TRBV28, the J gene TRBJ2-3; a possible D gene is TRBD1 (6 bases). The CDR3 is made up of 11 amino acids. Germline V CDR1 and CDR2: MDHEN, SYDVKM. The germline V and J ends were trimmed by 5 bases and 7 bases, with 7 bases remaining between them. The CDR3 sequence is CASSGQHTQYF. The CDR3 coding sequence is TGTGCCAGCAGTGGACAGCATACGCAGTATTTT.

The chain couples TRBV30 to TRBJ1-1; TRBD1 might be the D (5 bases). The CDR3 consists of 14 residues. Germline lookup yields CDR1 GTSNPN and CDR2 SVGIG (reference sequence). V was clipped by 1 base and J by 10 bases, with 19 bases between them. CDR3 DNA sequence: TGTGCCTGGAGTGACAGGTGGGGCCCGATTGGAGCTTTCTTT. Translating gives CAWSDRWGPIGAFF.